A single sample is the source of the 32 T cell receptor beta chains below, sequenced in a study of OX40 agonist ivuxolimab in advanced cancers. Libraries were prepared by immunoSEQ multiplex PCR; TCRdb keeps only in-frame clonotypes and omits some of them. In the table there are about 54,000 clones, 85% to 95% of which are singletons. The sequenced sample was CD4+ or CD8+ T cells sorted from blood, obtained in a trial of the OX40 agonist ivuxolimab. These receptors were taken from an adult with an advanced solid tumor such as melanoma, head and neck, liver or kidney cancer.

The sample holds a few counts of this clone. The chain combines TRBV27 with TRBJ1-6; the D is unclear. The V gene lost 2 bases and the J gene lost 7 bases, with 6 bases spanning the gap. CDR1 is MNHEY and CDR2 is SMNVEV in the germline V gene (reference sequence). The CDR3 is 13 residues long. The CDR3 DNA reads TGTGCCAGCAGTTTAGGGGAAAATTCACCCCTCCACTTT. Its protein product is CASSLGENSPLHF.

The chain recombines TRBV4-3 with TRBJ1-1, with D possibly matching TRBD1 (6 bases). Between the trimmed V and J ends, which lost 4 bases and 6 bases, there was a span of 12 bases. Germline V CDR1 and CDR2: LGHNA, YSLEER. This CDR3 is 13 amino acids long. CDR3 in DNA: TGCGCCAGCAGCCCAGGGGAATTCGCTGAAGCTTTCTTT. It is translated as CASSPGEFAEAFF.

The rearrangement joins TRBV9 to TRBJ2-7; D gene uncertain. Trimming cost V 0 bases and J 5 bases, with 9 bases left between them. Germline V gene sequence: CDR1 SGDLS, CDR2 YYNGEE. This CDR3 has 13 amino acids. The CDR3 region has the DNA TGTGCCAGCAGCGTAGGCATACTCCACGAGCAGTACTTC. This encodes CASSVGILHEQYF. Filled out from reference TRBV9 and TRBJ2-7, the complete variable domain reads DSGVTQTPKHLITATGQRVTLRCSPRSGDLSVYWYQQSLDQGLQFLIQYYNGEERAKGNILERFSAQQFPDLHSELNLSSLELGDSALYFCASSVGILHEQYFGPGTRLTVT.

The rearrangement uses TRBV5-5 and TRBJ2-6; no definite D call. Looked up from germline, CDR1 is SGHKS and CDR2 is YYEKEE (reference sequence). The CDR3 has 15 residues. Trimming left V 1 base short and J 3 bases short, with 8 bases between. In nucleotides, the CDR3 is TGTGCCAGCAGCTTGTTTGGGCTTGGGGCCAACGTCCTGACTTTC. Encoded protein: CASSLFGLGANVLTF.

The sample holds one count of this clone. The chain combines TRBV21-1 with TRBJ1-6. TRBV21-1 is a known pseudogene. This CDR3 is built from 17 residues. CDR3 DNA: TGTGCCAGCAGCAAATATGGGGATCTGGGGTTGGATTCACCCCTCCACTTT. As protein: CASSKYGDLGLDSPLHF.

The chain carries TRBV6-5 and TRBJ2-1, with 9 nucleotides matching TRBD2. Germline loops: CDR1 MNHEY, CDR2 SVGAGI. The CDR3 spans 15 residues. The junction had 5 bases not matched to a gene; V was cut back by 4 bases and J by 4 bases. CDR3 in DNA: TGTGCCAGCAGTTTTAGCGGGGGCTCTTACAATGAGCAGTTCTTC. As protein: CASSFSGGSYNEQFF.

The CDR3, as DNA: TGTGCCAGCAGCAACTTCGGGTTTTCGGTAGCTAACTATGGCTACACCTTC. It specifies CASSNFGFSVANYGYTF. This chain uses TRBV21-1 with TRBJ1-2. TRBV21-1 is labeled a pseudogene. This CDR3 is 17 amino acids long.

This chain uses TRBV27 with TRBJ2-7, with D perhaps TRBD1 or TRBD2 (5 bases each). Germline CDR1 and CDR2: MNHEY and SMNVEV (reference sequence). V lost 5 bases and J 2 bases, leaving 16 bases between the germline ends. CDR3 length: 15 residues. This chain's CDR3 is CASSPTPPGPYEQYF. For the CDR3, the DNA is TGTGCCAGCAGTCCAACCCCTCCGGGGCCCTACGAGCAGTACTTC.

The V call is TRBV30, the J call TRBJ1-2, with unresolved D. V lost 2 bases and J lost 8, with 15 bases in between. The CDR3 is made up of 13 amino acids. Germline CDR1 and CDR2: GTSNPN and SVGIG (reference sequence). The CDR3 DNA sequence: TGTGCCTGGAGTATTATGGGTTCGGAGGGCTACACCTTC. As protein: CAWSIMGSEGYTF. Based on the CDR3 plus reference TRBV30 and TRBJ1-2, the full variable domain is SQTIHQWPATLVQPVGSPLSLECTVEGTSNPNLYWYRQAAGRGLQLLFYSVGIGQISSEVPQNLSASRPQDRQFILSSKKLLLSDSGFYLCAWSIMGSEGYTFGSGTRLTVV.

The chain links TRBV9 to TRBJ2-1; tentatively, D is TRBD2 (6 bases). CDR1 is SGDLS, CDR2 YYNGEE, per germline. V dropped 0 bases and J dropped 0 bases, with 16 bases sitting between them. The CDR3 consists of 18 residues. CDR3 sequence (DNA): TGTGCCAGCAGCGTAGATCCGAATAGCGGAAACTCCTACAATGAGCAGTTCTTC. Translation: CASSVDPNSGNSYNEQFF.

The chain uses TRBV28 and TRBJ1-1, with D tentatively TRBD1 (6 bases). The length of the CDR3 is 15 residues. Germline V gene sequence: CDR1 MDHEN, CDR2 SYDVKM. Trimming pared 3 bases from V and 0 bases from J, leaving 11 bases between. In DNA, the CDR3 is TGTGCCAGCAGTTTCGGACAGCTACTGAACACTGAAGCTTTCTTT. The encoded protein is CASSFGQLLNTEAFF.

The gene calls are TRBV27 and TRBJ2-3; D possibly corresponds to TRBD1 (6 bases). Between the trimmed V and J ends, which lost 4 bases and 5 bases, there was a span of 16 bases. CDR3 length equals 15 residues. Germline loops: CDR1 MNHEY, CDR2 SMNVEV (reference sequence). Here the CDR3 DNA reads TGTGCCAGCAGTTCTTTGAACAGGGTGGAAGATACGCAGTATTTT. Translated, it gives CASSSLNRVEDTQYF.

As to this clone: Other nucleotide sequences in the sample specify the same CDR3. The chain carries TRBV27 and TRBJ1-5; D is unresolved. V shed 5 bases and J shed 4 bases, with 12 bases lying between them. Germline V gene data show CDR1 as MNHEY and CDR2 as SMNVEV (reference sequence). This CDR3 has 14 amino acids. CDR3 sequence reads: CASSLRAPNQPQHF. The CDR3 DNA follows: TGTGCCAGCAGTCTACGGGCCCCTAATCAGCCCCAGCATTTT.

The chain uses TRBV29-1 and TRBJ1-1; D is undetermined. The V end lost 0 bases, the J end lost 6 bases, and 8 bases lay between the germline ends. The germline V gene encodes CDR1 SQVTM and CDR2 ANQGSEA. This CDR3 is built from 12 residues. CDR3 region: CSVEDRNPEAFF. The CDR3 nucleotides read TGCAGCGTTGAAGATAGAAACCCTGAAGCTTTCTTT.

The chain is built from TRBV4-1 and TRBJ2-7; 7 bases are a match to TRBD2. J was trimmed by 2 bases and V by 0 bases; bases with no gene match: 7. The CDR3 has 16 amino acids. Germline CDR1 and CDR2: MGHRA and YSYEKL. The CDR3 sequence is CASSQDLGGGAYEQYF. The DNA of the CDR3 is TGCGCCAGCAGCCAAGATCTTGGGGGGGGAGCCTACGAGCAGTACTTC.

The genes are TRBV14 and TRBJ1-1, with D perhaps TRBD1 (5 bases). CDR3 length: 15 residues. V was pared by 2 bases and J by 8 bases, with 18 bases between. CDR1 is SGHDN and CDR2 is FVKESK in the germline V gene. CDR3 residues: CASSQKLGRQSEAFF. DNA of the CDR3: TGTGCCAGCAGCCAAAAATTGGGACGGCAGTCGGAAGCTTTCTTT. The entire variable domain, with the rest obtained from reference TRBV14 and TRBJ1-1, is as follows: EAGVTQFPSHSVIEKGQTVTLRCDPISGHDNLYWYRRVMGKEIKFLLHFVKESKQDESGMPNNRFLAERTGGTYSTLKVQPAELEDSGVYFCASSQKLGRQSEAFFGQGTRLTVV.

The genes are TRBV28 and TRBJ2-3; the D gene is possibly TRBD1 (5 bases). The CDR3 consists of 15 residues. V lost 6 bases, J lost 0 bases, and 13 bases lay in between. Germline lookup yields CDR1 MDHEN and CDR2 SYDVKM. The CDR3 region has the DNA TGTGCCAGCAGGATAGGGCAGGGAAGCACAGATACGCAGTATTTT. Protein: CASRIGQGSTDTQYF.

The chain combines TRBV28 with TRBJ1-1, with no clear D. Germline CDR1 reads MDHEN; CDR2 reads SYDVKM. Trimming removed 7 bases from V and 4 bases from J, with 13 bases in between. This CDR3 has 13 amino acids. CDR3 amino acids: CASTPQLSTEAFF. CDR3 in DNA: TGTGCCAGCACCCCTCAACTCAGCACTGAAGCTTTCTTT. Based on the CDR3 plus reference TRBV28 and TRBJ1-1, the full variable domain is DVKVTQSSRYLVKRTGEKVFLECVQDMDHENMFWYRQDPGLGLRLIYFSYDVKMKEKGDIPEGYSVSREKKERFSLILESASTNQTSMYLCASTPQLSTEAFFGQGTRLTVV.

This clone was detected only a few times. The chain carries TRBV15 and TRBJ2-7; possible D gene TRBD2, 5 bases. This CDR3 contains 13 residues. Trimming cost V 11 bases and J 2 bases, with 16 bases left between them. Germline CDR1 LNHNV, CDR2 YYDKDF (reference sequence). The CDR3 DNA reads TGTGCCTCCCGGGGAGCTGGGACCTACGAGCAGTACTTC. Protein sequence: CASRGAGTYEQYF.

The gene calls are TRBV7-9 and TRBJ1-5; D is unresolved. The V end lost 5 bases, the J end lost 5 bases, and 16 bases lay between the germline ends. The V gene's germline CDR1 is SEHNR and CDR2 FQNEAQ (reference sequence). The CDR3 length is 15 residues. The CDR3 loop reads CASSPPGKEDQPQHF. For the CDR3, the DNA is TGTGCCAGCAGCCCTCCAGGCAAGGAGGATCAGCCCCAGCATTTT.

CDR3 amino acids: CASSVEAGGEGNEQFF. The CDR3 region has the DNA TGTGCCAGCAGCGTCGAAGCGGGAGGGGAGGGGAATGAGCAGTTCTTC. This chain uses TRBV9 with TRBJ2-1; 10 bases align to TRBD2. After removal of 2 bases from V and 7 bases from J, the junction contained 9 bases not matched to a gene. Per germline, CDR1 SGDLS and CDR2 YYNGEE. The CDR3 has 16 amino acids.

The CDR3 spells CASSHEGPPGYQPQHF. CDR3 bases: TGTGCCAGCAGCCACGAGGGACCTCCTGGCTATCAGCCCCAGCATTTT. This chain joins TRBV4-2 and TRBJ1-5; D perhaps matches TRBD1 (5 bases). Germline V lookup: CDR1 LGHNA, CDR2 YNFKEQ. The V end was cut by 3 bases, the J end by 5 bases, with 17 bases between. This CDR3 comprises 16 residues.

The rearrangement joins TRBV6-6 to TRBJ2-1; TRBD1 is a possible D gene (5 bases). CDR3 length: 13 amino acids. The germline CDR1 and CDR2 sequences are MNHNY and SVGAGI (reference sequence). The V end was cut by 5 bases, the J end by 9 bases, with 14 bases between. Here the CDR3 reads CASSGPGAIEQFF. The CDR3 nucleotides are TGTGCCAGCAGTGGGCCTGGGGCGATTGAGCAGTTCTTC.

The V gene is TRBV5-8, the J gene TRBJ2-7; 7 nucleotides match TRBD2. The germline V gene encodes CDR1 SGHTS and CDR2 YDEGEE. V lost 1 base to trimming and J lost 4 bases; unmatched junction nucleotides: 17. The length of the CDR3 is 18 residues. This CDR3 reads CASSLWETGGSRRYEQYF. CDR3 nucleotides: TGTGCCAGCAGCTTGTGGGAGACGGGGGGTTCGAGAAGGTACGAGCAGTACTTC.

The chain employs TRBV27 and TRBJ1-1; the D is unclear. This CDR3 has 13 residues. The V gene's germline CDR1 is MNHEY and CDR2 SMNVEV (reference sequence). V was pared by 3 bases and J by 1 base, with 6 bases between. Here the CDR3 reads CASSFWENTEAFF. The CDR3 DNA reads TGTGCCAGCAGTTTTTGGGAGAACACTGAAGCTTTCTTT.

This clone is a singleton in its sample. The rearrangement uses TRBV20-1 and TRBJ2-1; D not resolved. The CDR3 is 11 residues long. V was shortened by 6 bases and J by 4 bases, with 7 bases between the two germline ends. Per germline, CDR1 DFQATT and CDR2 SNEGSKA (reference sequence). DNA for the CDR3: TGCAGTGCGGGTGATTACAATGAGCAGTTCTTC. Its protein is CSAGDYNEQFF.

The rearrangement uses TRBV28 and TRBJ2-5; 8 positions match TRBD2. This CDR3 is built from 14 residues. In germline, CDR1 is MDHEN, CDR2 SYDVKM. Losses at the gene ends were 7 bases for V and 5 bases for J; bases not matched to a gene: 9. The CDR3 loop is CASILRGGRETQYF. CDR3 DNA sequence: TGTGCCAGCATATTACGGGGGGGCCGTGAGACCCAGTACTTC.

The chain has TRBV19 and TRBJ1-1, with D perhaps TRBD1 (5 bases). The germline gives CDR1 LNHDA, CDR2 SQIVND (reference sequence). The CDR3 spans 12 residues. Trimming stripped 8 bases from V and 6 bases from J, with 13 bases between. CDR3 bases: TGTGCCAGTTCTCCAGGGATTTCTGAAGCTTTCTTT. Its protein product is CASSPGISEAFF.

This chain links TRBV9 with TRBJ2-3; 7 bases match TRBD2. This CDR3 is built from 15 residues. Germline V gene lookup returns CDR1 SGDLS and CDR2 YYNGEE. V lost 1 base to trimming and J lost 2 bases; unmatched junction nucleotides: 4. CDR3 residues: CASSVTSGTTDTQYF. DNA of the CDR3: TGTGCCAGCAGCGTAACCAGCGGGACCACAGATACGCAGTATTTT.

V is TRBV4-1 and J is TRBJ1-5; D remains unclear. In germline, CDR1 is MGHRA, CDR2 YSYEKL. With 3 bases removed from V and 4 bases from J, the gap between germline ends came to 4 bases. The CDR3 is made up of 12 amino acids. The DNA for the CDR3 is TGCGCCAGCAGCCAGGGTAATCAGCCCCAGCATTTT. This gives the protein CASSQGNQPQHF.

This chain joins TRBV9 and TRBJ2-1, with D possibly TRBD2 on 5 matching bases. The germline V and J ends were trimmed by 4 bases and 6 bases, with 8 bases remaining between them. The CDR3 length is 12 residues. The germline CDR1 and CDR2 sequences are SGDLS and YYNGEE. In DNA, the CDR3 is TGTGCCAGCAGCCCGGCGGGCAATGAGCAGTTCTTC. Protein: CASSPAGNEQFF.

This rearrangement joins TRBV4-1 to TRBJ2-1, with D tentatively TRBD2 (5 bases). This CDR3 is 14 amino acids long. The germline V gene has CDR1 MGHRA and CDR2 YSYEKL. Deletions cut 1 base from V and 6 bases from J, with 10 bases between. The CDR3 loop is CASSQGAAVNEQFF. CDR3 coding DNA: TGCGCCAGCAGCCAAGGTGCAGCGGTCAATGAGCAGTTCTTC.